This T cell receptor beta chain appears in the sequencing data of a study of T cells in Graves' hyperthyroidism and ophthalmopathy (dated by TCRdb to about 2019). About the full investigation: Peripheral blood samples were taken at initial diagnosis, before any treatment was given. Whether ophthalmopathy could be predicted prospectively was tested in an independent validation cohort made up of roughly 19 hyperthyroidism patients plus 17 patients who later progressed to ophthalmopathy. According to the paper, TCR Vbeta CDR3 sequencing was carried out on 135 peripheral blood samples, which came from fewer than 50 ophthalmopathy, approximately 78 hyperthyroidism and about 17 progressor patients. In roughly six Graves' hyperthyroidism patients, the study also compared T-cell repertoires from thyroid tissue with T-cell repertoires from blood. To identify distinguishing TCR V-J signatures, a discovery cohort of roughly 100 patients was used, comprising 43 with Graves' ophthalmopathy and some 60 with stable Graves' hyperthyroidism. After sampling, hyperthyroidism patients received methimazole starting at 30 mg daily, and ophthalmopathy patients received high-dose intravenous methylprednisolone. The 95 to 100 discovery patients were divided at random into training and test sets in a 7:3 ratio. Broad study findings and their caveats: No statistical method was used to fix the sample size in advance, and group allocation was not hidden from the investigators. Most expanded thyroid clonotypes (frequency above 0.001) were also found in blood, which suggests that blood repertoires may mirror thyroid immune responses. Ophthalmopathy was separated from stable hyperthyroidism by a 13 V-J signature model, with approximately 86% sensitivity and about 81% specificity obtained in cross-validation and 80%/75% obtained in testing. In validation, the model predicted progression to ophthalmopathy a median of 6.5 months before onset, with about 71% sensitivity and more than 72% specificity.

Amplification of TCR beta CDR3 regions was carried out from RNA transcripts. A first-round RT-PCR of the TCR CDR3 used the HTBI primer set with the Qiagen OneStep RT-PCR kit. The libraries were constructed in a second round of multiplex PCR and then size-selected and purified. Libraries were sequenced paired-end with 100 bp reads on an Illumina HiSeq2000. The authors' pipeline ran thus. SOAPnuke was used to process the raw data, removing reads that contained adapters or uncalled bases, had a mean Phred below 15, or lacked an exact match to the constant primer or identifier. COPE v1.2.5 was used to merge the high-quality paired reads, and each unique nucleotide sequence was defined as a clonotype. Clonotypes were aligned to IMGT TRBV, TRBD and TRBJ reference segments using MiTCR v1.1. Only V-J combinations with frequency above 0.0001, covering approximately 99% of repertoires, were analysed. A TCS score was defined as the ratio of F50 (clonal expansion) to E x V (chaos), with BLOSUM62-based TCRdist applied between CDR3 peptides within each V-J. Welch's t-statistics and random forest reduced several hundred V-J features to roughly 13, which were used in a naive Bayes classifier (R e1071). TCRdb handled the public reads itself, with Q25 trimming in fastp and clone calling in MiXCR, and kept productive beta chains. Here each entry gathers all rows of one CDR3 protein and keeps the most common genes and DNA. These V and J calls are TCRdb output, not the study's own analysis. This sample holds approximately 630,000 distinct CDR3 sequences; about 17% were observed only once. Clones ranked in the top ten supply 3% to 4% of the sample.

A patient counted as having stable Graves' hyperthyroidism if no progression to ophthalmopathy occurred over 18 months of follow-up. Hyperthyroidism patients were newly diagnosed, had a disease duration of under 2 months, and were aged 18 to 65 years. Any patient with an uncontrolled infection, another autoimmune disease, pregnancy or lactation was excluded. Diagnoses were based on clinical symptoms, serum thyroxine and TRAb, thyroid ultrasound and orbital computed tomography. PBMCs were separated from around 9.1 ml of fresh peripheral blood using Ficoll-Paque density gradient centrifugation. Total RNA was extracted with Trizol reagent, and quality was checked on an Agilent 2100 Bioanalyzer. This clonotype was seen ten or more times. Its target antigen remains unknown. There are no base qualities to consult, and no much larger clone falls within one base. The specimen was blood. The TCR comes from a woman in her 30s with Graves' hyperthyroidism.

The nucleotides read TGTGCCAGCAGCTTGATCGGAGAACGGCAGCCCCAGCATTTT. Translated, this is CASSLIGERQPQHF. The chain uses TRBV5-5 and TRBJ1-5; no D gene can be assigned with confidence. Its CDR3 holds 14 amino acids, cysteine through phenylalanine. Only the CDR3 part of the read is kept: 42 bases, read in frame from the first base. As encoded in the germline V gene (reference sequence), CDR1 is SGHKS while CDR2 is YYEKEE. V loses 1 base of germline sequence and J loses 7 bases, and the interval between the two ends is 12 bases.